This record covers a single TCR beta chain. V lost 3 bases, J lost 8 bases, and 14 bases lay in between. This CDR3 is 14 amino acids long. Germline-derived CDR1 and CDR2 are MGHRA and YSYEKL. Some clones are missing from TCRdb's copy, which holds only in-frame ones; the method was immunoSEQ multiplex PCR. The sample records 100,000 or so clones, roughly 90% being singletons. The data originate from a study of OX40 agonist ivuxolimab in advanced cancers. The chain recombines TRBV4-1 with TRBJ1-3; tentatively, D is TRBD1 (6 bases). The sample consisted of CD4+ or CD8+ T cells sorted from blood, taken in a trial of the OX40 agonist ivuxolimab. The clonotype originates from an adult with an advanced solid tumor such as melanoma, head and neck, liver or kidney cancer. CDR3 in DNA: TGCGCCAGCAGCCACTCGGGGGCTCGGGACACCATATATTTT. Translated, it gives CASSHSGARDTIYF.